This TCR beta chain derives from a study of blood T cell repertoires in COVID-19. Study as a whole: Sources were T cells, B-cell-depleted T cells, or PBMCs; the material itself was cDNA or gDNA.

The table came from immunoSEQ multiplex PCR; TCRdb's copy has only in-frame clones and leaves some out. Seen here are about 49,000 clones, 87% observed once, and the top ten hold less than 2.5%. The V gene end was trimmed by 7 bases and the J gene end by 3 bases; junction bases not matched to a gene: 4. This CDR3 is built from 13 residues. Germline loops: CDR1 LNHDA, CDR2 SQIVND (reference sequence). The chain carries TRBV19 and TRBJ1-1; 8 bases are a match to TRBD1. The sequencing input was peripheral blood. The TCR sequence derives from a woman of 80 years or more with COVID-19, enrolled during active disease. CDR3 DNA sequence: TGTGCCAGTACCTGGACAGGGCACACTGAAGCTTTCTTT. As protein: CASTWTGHTEAFF.